This T cell receptor (beta chain) was identified in a study of spatial heterogeneity in lung cancer (dated by TCRdb to the late 2010s). With regard to the full study: Beta-chain transcripts were consistently detected in greater numbers than alpha-chain transcripts, which likely reflected higher beta-chain transcript abundance. At surgery, around 200 tumor regions, 61 to 65 matched nontumor lung samples and 56 PBMC samples were TCR-sequenced for both alpha and beta chains. In the raw uncorrected reads, each unique combination of TCR and UMI appeared more than ten times on average. In tumor regions, TCR transcript counts showed a strong correlation with a T cell transcriptional module score derived from matched bulk RNA-seq. The study linked features of the TCR repertoire to counts of nonsynonymous mutations, which were determined by whole-exome sequencing of tumor tissue. TCR alpha and beta repertoires were quantitatively compared across multiple tumor regions, matched nontumor lung and blood in non-small cell lung cancer.

The V end loses 1 base and the J end loses 2 bases, and a stretch of 15 bases separates them. CDR1 and CDR2 (MGHRA, YSYEKL) derive from the germline V gene. The CDR3 has 17 amino acids, counting the end cysteine and phenylalanine. Kept here is only the CDR3 DNA, which spans 51 bases and is read in frame from base 1. As for this clonotype: Its antigen is currently not known. No qualities accompany the bases; no much larger clone lies one base away.

The method behind the library was 5' RACE. Sequenced on a NextSeq 500. In the TCR library protocol, a unique molecular identifier was attached to each TCR cDNA molecule so that PCR and sequencing errors could be corrected. As for the authors' bioinformatics: TCR identification, UMI-based error correction and CDR3 extraction were all carried out with Decombinator tools. Expanded TCRs were defined as those above a frequency of 2 per 1,000, corresponding to the top 1% of the tumor frequency distribution. Expanded tumor TCRs statistically deemed absent (corrected P<0.05) from at least one tumor region were classed as regional, and all other expanded tumor TCRs were classed as ubiquitous. Each repertoire was subsampled 100 times to 5,000 TCRs, after which Renyi diversity was computed with the R vegan package. CDR3 similarity networks were built from amino acid triplet string-kernel similarity, with CDR3s being connected when pairwise similarity was above 0.82. TCRdb reran the public reads through fastp at Q25 and MiXCR, keeping productive beta chains. Duplicate CDR3 protein sequences are folded into a single record with the most common DNA and genes. In this record, the V and J calls reflect TCRdb's handling and not the investigators' own analysis. A total of some 97,000 distinct CDR3 sequences appear in this sample, about 4.4% of them only once. The ten most abundant clones make up over 20% of the sample.

Broader findings and caveats from the paper: The count of ubiquitous expanded TCRs correlated with the count of ubiquitous nonsynonymous mutations, and the count of regional expanded TCRs correlated with the count of regional nonsynonymous mutations. TCR-seq coverage of tumor T cells was estimated to be only roughly 7% for alpha chains and roughly 13% for beta chains. Additional single-cell paired TCR alpha and beta sequencing was considered necessary to confirm, at a functional level, the hypothesis that regional TCRs recognize regional mutations. The tumor nonsynonymous mutation count correlated with the number of expanded alpha and beta TCRs within the tumor.

The sample's time point, from its label and the paper: sample taken at primary tumor resection. Donors were 65 to 85 patients with early-stage, untreated non-small cell lung cancer from the lung TRACERx cohort. Whole RNA extracted from tumor and nontumor lung tissue, or from cryopreserved PBMC samples, was used for TCR sequencing without cell sorting. Only patients for whom sufficient RNA was available from at least two tumor regions were selected for TCR sequencing. Tumor and adjacent nontumor lung specimens were reviewed by a lung pathologist before selection. This TCR derives from a male donor with early-stage non-small cell lung cancer. This specimen consisted of lung tumor tissue, obtained at surgery. The receptor chain draws on TRBV4-1 and TRBJ2-1; the D gene is possibly TRBD1 or TRBD2, each agreeing over 5 bases. Here the CDR3 is given as CASSQGDLRVAYNEQFF. The DNA is as follows: TGCGCCAGCAGCCAAGGGGACCTACGGGTGGCCTACAATGAGCAGTTCTTC.